A single sample gave rise to the 25 T cell receptor beta chains below, sequenced in a study of breast tumors, draining lymph nodes, adjacent tissues. One entry per CDR3 protein results from TCRdb running MiXCR on the multiplex PCR reads. The sample records about 150,000 distinct CDR3 sequences, about 31% being singletons. The lymph nodes were axillary draining lymph nodes from breast cancer patients. The sample was axillary lymph node tissue. The receptors originated from a female donor with breast cancer. Some clones in this sample may be carry-over from other donors' samples.

This clonotype was observed many times. This chain joins TRBV20-1 and TRBJ1-3, with a tentative D call TRBD1 (5 bases). The CDR3 is 16 amino acids. V dropped 3 bases and J dropped 0 bases, with 15 bases sitting between them. Per the germline V gene, CDR1 is DFQATT and CDR2 is SNEGSKA (reference sequence). CDR3 region: CSARAATVNSGNTIYF. DNA of the CDR3: TGCAGTGCTAGGGCGGCGACAGTAAACTCTGGAAACACCATATATTTT.

This clonotype was picked up a small number of times. J is TRBJ1-1 and V is TRBV12-5, with 7 bases that match TRBD1. This CDR3 contains 13 residues. V trimming: 6 bases; J trimming: 5 bases; junction bases outside the gene matches: 6. Germline assignment: CDR1 LGHNT and CDR2 FRNRAP. In DNA, the CDR3 is TGTGCTAGTGGAACGACAGGGTTGACTGAAGCTTTCTTT. Translated: CASGTTGLTEAFF.

This clonotype appeared many times. A much larger clone sits a single nucleotide away, making a read error possible. This likely comes from a read error, as the CDR3 has no conserved phenylalanine or tryptophan at its end. V is TRBV7-7 and J is TRBJ2-5, with TRBD2 as a possible D gene (5 bases). Germline V CDR1 and CDR2: SSHAT, FNYEAQ (reference sequence). The CDR3 has 14 amino acids. Here the CDR3 reads CASSLGGLQETQYL. The CDR3 nucleotides are TGTGCTAGCAGCTTAGGCGGACTGCAAGAGACCCAGTACCTC.

A few counts support this clonotype. A much larger clone is a single base away; this may be a read error. V and J are TRBV7-2 and TRBJ1-2; D may be TRBD1 (6 bases). Germline V gene sequence: CDR1 SGHTA, CDR2 FQGNSA. The CDR3 is made up of 16 amino acids. This chain's CDR3 is CASSLEGGSPNYGHTF. The CDR3 DNA sequence: TGTGCCAGCAGCTTAGAAGGGGGTTCTCCTAACTATGGCCACACCTTC.

The V call is TRBV29-1, the J call TRBJ2-5; D not certain. With 8 bases removed from V and 4 bases from J, the gap between germline ends came to 8 bases. The CDR3 is 10 amino acids. Germline V gives CDR1 SQVTM, CDR2 ANQGSEA. CDR3 in amino acids: CSLRRETQYF. CDR3 nucleotides: TGCAGCTTAAGGAGAGAGACCCAGTACTTC.

This clonotype was counted many times. The chain links TRBV5-1 to TRBJ2-5, with 11 positions matching TRBD1. The length of the CDR3 is 16 residues. Unmatched junction bases numbered 6, after V lost 4 bases and J lost 1 base. Germline V CDR1 and CDR2: SGHRS, YFSETQ. The CDR3 here is CASSPGTGGIQETQYF. The DNA for the CDR3 is TGCGCCAGCAGCCCTGGGACAGGGGGTATCCAAGAGACCCAGTACTTC. Using reference TRBV5-1 and TRBJ2-5 for the parts outside the CDR3, the full variable domain is KAGVTQTPRYLIKTRGQQVTLSCSPISGHRSVSWYQQTPGQGLQFLFEYFSETQRNKGNFPGRFSGRQFSNSRSEMNVSTLELGDSALYLCASSPGTGGIQETQYFGPGTRLLVL.

This clonotype showed up many times. The chain uses TRBV19 and TRBJ2-1; 7 nucleotides agree with TRBD1. The CDR3 runs 16 residues. Trimming at V came to 10 bases and at J to 7 bases, leaving 19 bases not matched to a gene. The germline V gene has CDR1 LNHDA and CDR2 SQIVND (reference sequence). In DNA form, the CDR3 reads TGTGCCACCAAAGATGTGGCAGGGGGTAAAAGTAATGAGCAGTTCTTC. As protein: CATKDVAGGKSNEQFF.

As for this clonotype: One base away lies a much larger clone, so this may be a sequencing read error. As the CDR3 is not closed by the conserved phenylalanine or tryptophan, this likely results from a read error. The chain employs TRBV7-8 and TRBJ2-4, with D perhaps given as TRBD1 or TRBD2 (5 bases each). The CDR3 extends over 14 amino acids. The ends were cut back, 5 bases at V and 4 bases at J, with 12 bases in the middle. Germline V lookup: CDR1 SGHVS, CDR2 FQNEAQ. The CDR3 nucleotides are TGTGCCAGCAGCCCCGGGACCCTGAAAAACATTCAGTACCTC. Protein product: CASSPGTLKNIQYL.

This clonotype was observed at least ten times. This chain uses TRBV20-1 with TRBJ1-2; TRBD1 might be the D (5 bases). The CDR3 has 14 residues. V lost 0 bases and J lost 4, with 12 bases in between. Germline V gives CDR1 DFQATT, CDR2 SNEGSKA (reference sequence). For the CDR3, the DNA is TGCAGTGCTAGAGATGAGGGTACAGGCTATGGCTACACCTTC. Amino acid sequence: CSARDEGTGYGYTF.

The V gene is TRBV12-3 or TRBV12-4, the J gene TRBJ2-1; D is undetermined. This CDR3 has 14 residues. V lost 6 bases and J lost 1, with 10 bases in between. CDR3 residues: CASRERASYNEQFF. CDR3 nucleotide sequence: TGTGCCAGCAGGGAGAGAGCTTCCTACAATGAGCAGTTCTTC.

The gene calls are TRBV15 and TRBJ1-5, with D perhaps TRBD1 (5 bases). Germline V gene lookup returns CDR1 LNHNV and CDR2 YYDKDF (reference sequence). With 1 base removed from V and 11 bases from J, the gap between germline ends came to 21 bases. The CDR3 totals 16 residues. CDR3 DNA: TGTGCCACCAGCAGAGGTCCGAGCGGGGCCGTAGAGACCCAGCATTTT. It is translated as CATSRGPSGAVETQHF.

This clonotype was seen repeatedly, ten times or more. CDR3 bases: TGTGCCAGCAGCGGGAGAGAGACCTATGGCTACACCTTC. Its protein product is CASSGRETYGYTF. The chain joins TRBV4-2 to TRBJ1-2; D is ambiguous. CDR3 length equals 13 residues. Trimming removed 5 bases from V and 4 bases from J, with 11 bases in between. Germline V gene sequence: CDR1 LGHNA, CDR2 YNFKEQ.

This clonotype was picked up a small number of times. The rearrangement joins TRBV30 to TRBJ1-1; TRBD1 matches at 7 bases. Looked up from germline, CDR1 is GTSNPN and CDR2 is SVGIG (reference sequence). There are 15 residues in the CDR3. The J segment lost 6 bases and the V segment lost 2 bases, leaving 12 bases of the junction unmatched. This CDR3 is CAWSPPSGTVSEAFF. The CDR3 DNA reads TGTGCCTGGAGTCCCCCATCCGGGACAGTTTCTGAAGCTTTCTTT.

Remarks on this clonotype: At one boundary the junction diverges from the germline segment, which might be a read error. The chain links TRBV6-2 or TRBV6-3 to TRBJ2-1; D gene uncertain. The CDR3 has 17 residues. Germline-derived CDR1 and CDR2 are MNHEY and SVGEGT. The CDR3 DNA is TGTGCCAGCAGTCACTCGATTGGTAGCAGCGCCTACAATGAGCAGTTCTTC. Protein sequence: CASSHSIGSSAYNEQFF.

This clonotype was seen many times. The chain recombines TRBV6-1 with TRBJ2-3, with TRBD1 matching over 7 bases. The CDR3 is 13 residues long. CDR1 is MNHNS and CDR2 is SASEGT in the germline V gene. Trimming cost V 4 bases and J 3 bases; bases outside gene matches: 1. This CDR3 is CASSGTGTDTQYF. The DNA for the CDR3 is TGTGCCAGCAGTGGGACAGGAACAGATACGCAGTATTTT.

This clonotype was observed many times. V usage is TRBV2 and J usage is TRBJ1-2; unclear D gene. Trimming left V 9 bases short and J 5 bases short, with 28 bases between. Germline lookup yields CDR1 SNHLY and CDR2 FYNNEI. The CDR3 has 17 residues. The CDR3 here is CARKTYGETTETYGYTF. In DNA form, the CDR3 reads TGTGCCAGAAAGACTTATGGGGAAACGACTGAAACTTATGGCTACACCTTC.

This clonotype was seen only a few times. V usage is TRBV5-1 and J usage is TRBJ2-3; 11 positions agree with TRBD2. The CDR3 length is 16 residues. The germline V gene has CDR1 SGHRS and CDR2 YFSETQ. With 4 bases clipped from V and 2 bases from J, the junction kept 6 bases outside the gene matches. CDR3 loop: CASSVGLAEFTDTQYF. The CDR3 coding sequence is TGCGCCAGCAGCGTGGGACTAGCGGAGTTCACAGATACGCAGTATTTT. Full variable domain (remainder filled in from reference TRBV5-1 and TRBJ2-3): KAGVTQTPRYLIKTRGQQVTLSCSPISGHRSVSWYQQTPGQGLQFLFEYFSETQRNKGNFPGRFSGRQFSNSRSEMNVSTLELGDSALYLCASSVGLAEFTDTQYFGPGTRLTVL.

This clonotype was counted at least ten times. This rearrangement joins TRBV6-1 to TRBJ2-7; weak D call: TRBD1 (5 bases). Germline values: CDR1 MNHNS, CDR2 SASEGT. The CDR3 has 15 amino acids. CDR3 amino acids: CASSANPGIGYVQYV. The CDR3 DNA is TGTGCCAGCAGTGCAAACCCAGGGATCGGGTACGTGCAGTACGTC.

This clonotype was seen at least ten times. The rearrangement links TRBV19 to TRBJ2-5, with D perhaps TRBD2 (7 bases). Germline V lookup: CDR1 LNHDA, CDR2 SQIVND (reference sequence). The ends were cut back, 3 bases at V and 6 bases at J, with 20 bases in the middle. The CDR3 contains 16 residues. CDR3 in amino acids: CASSIQGPGGRKTQYF. In nucleotides, the CDR3 is TGTGCCAGTAGTATCCAGGGTCCGGGGGGCCGTAAGACCCAGTACTTC. Full variable domain (rest looked up from reference TRBV19 and TRBJ2-5): DGGITQSPKYLFRKEGQNVTLSCEQNLNHDAMYWYRQDPGQGLRLIYYSQIVNDFQKGDIAEGYSVSREKKESFPLTVTSAQKNPTAFYLCASSIQGPGGRKTQYFGPGTRLLVL.

The chain has TRBV20-1 and TRBJ2-7; D is undetermined. CDR3 length equals 14 residues. Germline V gives CDR1 DFQATT, CDR2 SNEGSKA (reference sequence). The V end lost 5 bases, the J end lost 3 bases, and 17 bases lay between the germline ends. CDR3 DNA sequence: TGCAGTGCTCCCCGGAAGGGCCGATGCTACGAGCAGTACTTC. Translation gives CSAPRKGRCYEQYF.

A remark on this clonotype: Sequence at one end of the junction differs from germline and may be a read error. This chain uses TRBV6-6 with TRBJ1-3; no definite D call. CDR1 and CDR2 from the germline V gene are MNHNY and SVGAGI (reference sequence). CDR3 length: 13 amino acids. CDR3 in DNA: TGTGCCAGCAGTCACGCCATTGGAAACGCCATATATTTT. Its protein product is CASSHAIGNAIYF.

At least ten counts were recorded for this clonotype. CDR3: CASSLGIASTDTQYF. The DNA of the CDR3 is TGTGCCAGCAGCTTAGGAATAGCGAGCACAGATACGCAGTATTTT. The genes are TRBV11-2 and TRBJ2-3, with D perhaps matching TRBD2 (5 bases). V lost 1 base to trimming and J lost 0 bases, with 8 bases between them. CDR3 size: 15 residues. Germline V lookup: CDR1 SGHAT, CDR2 FQNNGV. Filled out from reference TRBV11-2 and TRBJ2-3, the complete variable domain reads EAGVAQSPRYKIIEKRQSVAFWCNPISGHATLYWYQQILGQGPKLLIQFQNNGVVDDSQLPKDRFSAERLKGVDSTLKIQPAKLEDSAVYLCASSLGIASTDTQYFGPGTRLTVL.

Of note for this clonotype: A much larger clonotype is one base distant, so this may be a read error. This chain uses TRBV18 with TRBJ2-7; maybe TRBD2 (6 bases). The CDR3 contains 15 residues. CDR1 and CDR2 from the germline V gene are KGHSH and LQKENI. The V and J ends lost 5 bases and 1 base respectively, with 15 bases between them. CDR3 sequence reads: CASSAGRGMSYEQYF. CDR3 in DNA: TGTGCCAGCTCAGCCGGACGGGGGATGTCCTACGAGCAGTACTTC.

The J gene is TRBJ2-5, the V gene TRBV13, with 8 bases identical to TRBD1. The V and J ends lost 2 bases and 1 base, in that order; junction bases with no gene match: 3. The length of the CDR3 is 15 residues. Germline V gene lookup returns CDR1 PRHDT and CDR2 FYEKMQ (reference sequence). CDR3 nucleotides: TGTGCCAGCAGCTTACCAGGGGGCGGCCAAGAGACCCAGTACTTC. Amino acid sequence: CASSLPGGGQETQYF. The full variable domain, rest sourced from reference TRBV13 and TRBJ2-5, is AAGVIQSPRHLIKEKRETATLKCYPIPRHDTVYWYQQGPGQDPQFLISFYEKMQSDKGSIPDRFSAQQFSDYHSELNMSSLELGDSALYFCASSLPGGGQETQYFGPGTRLLVL.

With respect to this clonotype: This clone may be a read error of a much larger clone one base away. V is TRBV5-4 and J is TRBJ2-3, with 8 bases fitting TRBD1. There are 14 residues in the CDR3. V lost 3 bases, J lost 3 bases, and 3 bases stayed unmatched. CDR1 is SGHNT and CDR2 is YYREEE in the germline V gene (reference sequence). DNA of the CDR3: TGTGCCAGCAGCTGGGACAGGACTACAGATACGCAGTATTTT. Amino acids: CASSWDRTTDTQYF.